The present TCR beta chain was sequenced within a study of blood T cell repertoires in COVID-19. Study-level information: Acute and convalescent COVID-19 specimens originated in the United States, Italy and Spain. From T cells, B-cell-depleted T cells, or PBMCs came the material, which was cDNA or gDNA.

With 4 bases removed from V and 4 bases from J, the gap between germline ends came to 10 bases. CDR1 and CDR2 from the germline V gene are LGHNA and YNFKEQ. This CDR3 has 13 residues. TCRdb's table, derived via immunoSEQ multiplex PCR, lists solely in-frame clones and lacks some. This table holds about 240,000 clones, roughly 88% found once. The clonotype was recovered from a man older than 75 with acute or convalescent COVID-19. The chain is built from TRBV4-2 and TRBJ2-5, with a possible D match to TRBD2 (5 bases). Sequenced: peripheral blood. CDR3 bases: TGTGCCAGCAGCCCCCGGGAAGGAGAGACCCAGTACTTC. This translates into CASSPREGETQYF.